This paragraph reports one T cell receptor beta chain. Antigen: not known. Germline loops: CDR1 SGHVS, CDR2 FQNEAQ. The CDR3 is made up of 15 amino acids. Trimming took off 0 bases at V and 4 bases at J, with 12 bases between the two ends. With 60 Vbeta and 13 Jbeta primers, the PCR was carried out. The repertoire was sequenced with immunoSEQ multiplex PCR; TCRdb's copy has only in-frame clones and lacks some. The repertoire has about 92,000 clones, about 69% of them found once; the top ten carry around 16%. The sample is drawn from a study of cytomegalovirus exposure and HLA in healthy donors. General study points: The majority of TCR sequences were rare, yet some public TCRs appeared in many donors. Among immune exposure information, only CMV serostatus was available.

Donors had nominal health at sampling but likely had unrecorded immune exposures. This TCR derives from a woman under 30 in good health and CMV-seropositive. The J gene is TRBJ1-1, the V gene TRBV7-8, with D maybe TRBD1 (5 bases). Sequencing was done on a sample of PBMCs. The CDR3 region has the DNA TGTGCCAGCAGCTTAGCGCCCCAGGGCGGCACTGAAGCTTTCTTT. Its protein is CASSLAPQGGTEAFF.